This T cell receptor (beta chain) derives from a study of OX40 agonist ivuxolimab in advanced cancers. Germline assignment: CDR1 SNHLY and CDR2 FYNNEI. V was cut by 4 bases and J by 11 bases, with 10 bases left in between. The CDR3 length is 11 residues. Sequenced by immunoSEQ multiplex PCR; TCRdb stores in-frame clones only, minus some. The sample lists fewer than 40,000 clones, approximately 89% occurring once. The sample here was CD4+ or CD8+ T cells sorted from blood, taken in a trial of the OX40 agonist ivuxolimab. The TCR sequence derives from an adult with an advanced solid tumor such as melanoma, head and neck, liver or kidney cancer. The V gene is TRBV2, the J gene TRBJ2-3; D uncertain. CDR3 DNA sequence: TGTGCCAGCAGTGTCACCCTTAAGCAGTATTTT. Protein: CASSVTLKQYF.